These 19 T cell receptor beta chains came from one sample sequenced in a study of Graves' ophthalmopathy and Graves' hyperthyroidism. For repertoire sequencing, the TCR beta CDR3 regions were amplified from RNA transcripts. Amplification began with first-round RT-PCR using HTBI primers, then second-round multiplex PCR was performed. TCRdb used MiXCR to reprocess the multiplex PCR reads, holding one entry per CDR3 protein. The sample records over a million distinct CDR3 sequences, 35% to 40% being singletons. The source material was peripheral blood or thyroid tissue (not recorded which). The receptors derive from an adult man with Graves' hyperthyroidism.

This clonotype was detected ten times or more. This chain joins TRBV5-8 and TRBJ1-1; D gene uncertain. CDR3 length: 13 residues. V was shortened by 1 base and J by 5 bases, with 9 bases between the two germline ends. Per the germline V gene, CDR1 is SGHTS and CDR2 is YDEGEE. Here the CDR3 DNA reads TGTGCCAGCAGCTTGTATTCTGGAACTGAAGCTTTCTTT. Translated: CASSLYSGTEAFF.

The table lists this clonotype with a few counts. The CDR3 is CAISESGRGQYEQYF. The CDR3 region has the DNA TGTGCCATCAGTGAGTCGGGTAGGGGGCAATACGAGCAGTACTTC. This chain joins TRBV10-3 and TRBJ2-7, with 7 bases lining up with TRBD1. Per germline, CDR1 ENHRY and CDR2 SYGVKD. J lost 4 bases, V lost 0 bases, and 6 bases had no gene match. The CDR3 has 15 amino acids.

This chain links TRBV12-3 or TRBV12-4 with TRBJ2-7; TRBD1 agrees at 9 bases. V shed 6 bases and J 2 bases; nucleotides not matched to a gene: 11. The CDR3 spans 16 residues. The CDR3 nucleotides are TGTGCCAGCAGCTTGCCATTGGGACAGGGAACCTACGAGCAGTACTTC. This encodes CASSLPLGQGTYEQYF.

This clonotype appeared many times. The chain has TRBV2 and TRBJ2-7; D is uncertain. The CDR3 covers 13 residues. CDR1 and CDR2 from the germline V gene are SNHLY and FYNNEI. Trimming pared 5 bases from V and 3 bases from J, leaving 11 bases between. The CDR3 DNA reads as TGTGCCAGCAGTCAAGACGGCTACTACGAGCAGTACTTC. Its translation is CASSQDGYYEQYF.

This chain connects TRBV9 to TRBJ1-4, with 8 nucleotides matching TRBD1. V dropped 3 bases and J dropped 7; count of bases not matched to a gene: 17. The CDR3 length is 18 residues. The germline gives CDR1 SGDLS, CDR2 YYNGEE. CDR3 sequence: CASSATGGEFFGREKLFF. The CDR3 DNA reads TGTGCCAGCAGCGCCACAGGGGGAGAATTTTTCGGTCGTGAAAAACTGTTTTTT.

This clonotype was recorded many times. The chain is built from TRBV7-9 and TRBJ1-3; D not certain. The CDR3 consists of 16 residues. Germline V gene sequence: CDR1 SEHNR, CDR2 FQNEAQ (reference sequence). V was pared by 3 bases and J by 1 base, with 13 bases between. This CDR3 is CASSFEGVGSGNTIYF. DNA for the CDR3: TGTGCCAGCAGCTTTGAAGGCGTGGGGTCTGGAAACACCATATATTTT.

Worth noting for this clonotype: One end of the junction fails to match germline, which may point to a read error. The chain uses TRBV10-3 and TRBJ2-5; D possibly corresponds to TRBD1 (6 bases). The germline V gene has CDR1 ENHRY and CDR2 SYGVKD. This CDR3 region has 16 residues. The CDR3 region is CASSLSGTGPRETQYF. The CDR3 nucleotides read TGTGCCAGCAGTTTATCCGGCACAGGGCCTCGGGAGACCCAGTACTTC.

This clonotype was recorded at least ten times. The chain combines TRBV12-3 or TRBV12-4 with TRBJ1-1; D perhaps matches TRBD1 (6 bases). The CDR3 consists of 15 residues. V lost 3 bases to trimming and J lost 0 bases, with 11 bases between them. The CDR3: CASSLAGAMNTEAFF. The CDR3 bases are TGTGCCAGCAGTTTGGCAGGGGCTATGAACACTGAAGCTTTCTTT.

The chain recombines TRBV15 with TRBJ2-7; TRBD1 aligns across 11 bases. Germline CDR1 reads LNHNV; CDR2 reads YYDKDF (reference sequence). The CDR3 totals 16 residues. The trim removed 5 bases at V and 1 base at J, leaving 7 bases unmatched. CDR3 nucleotides: TGTGCCACCAGCGCCCAGGGACAGGGGGTATCCTACGAGCAGTACTTC. It specifies CATSAQGQGVSYEQYF.

This clonotype was detected ten times or more. V is TRBV24-1 and J is TRBJ2-7, with 8 positions matching TRBD1. Trimming took 6 bases from V and 2 from J; bases not matched to a gene: 5. This CDR3 is built from 14 residues. Germline V CDR1 and CDR2: KGHDR, SFDVKD. The CDR3 DNA is TGTGCCACCAGTCCGCAGGGGGCCACCTACGAGCAGTACTTC. It yields the protein CATSPQGATYEQYF.

Only a few counts were recorded for this clonotype. The V and J genes are TRBV6-6 and TRBJ2-6; D ambiguous. V was pared by 4 bases and J by 0 bases, with 7 bases between. Germline V gene sequence: CDR1 MNHNY, CDR2 SVGAGI (reference sequence). The length of the CDR3 is 15 residues. Here the CDR3 reads CASSSVTSGANVLTF. The DNA for the CDR3 is TGTGCCAGCAGTTCTGTGACCTCTGGGGCCAACGTCCTGACTTTC.

This clonotype came up many times. The rearrangement uses TRBV7-9 and TRBJ2-7; D is possibly TRBD1 or TRBD2 (5 bases each). The length of the CDR3 is 16 residues. Germline CDR1 SEHNR, CDR2 FQNEAQ (reference sequence). V was shortened by 0 bases and J by 1 base, with 13 bases between the two germline ends. CDR3 residues: CASSLAVGVRSYEQYF. CDR3 in DNA: TGTGCCAGCAGCTTAGCTGTGGGGGTGAGATCCTACGAGCAGTACTTC.

In its sample, this clonotype was seen a few times. DNA for the CDR3: TGTGCCAGCAGGCAGACTGCTTACGGGGAGCTGTTTTTT. This codes for CASRQTAYGELFF. The J gene is TRBJ2-2, the V gene TRBV7-2; D unclear. The CDR3 is 13 amino acids. Trimming cost V 6 bases and J 7 bases, with 12 bases left between them. The germline V gene has CDR1 SGHTA and CDR2 FQGNSA.

This clonotype was observed many times. The rearrangement links TRBV12-3 or TRBV12-4 to TRBJ2-5; D is ambiguous. The CDR3 is 12 residues long. Deletions cut 6 bases from V and 4 bases from J, with 9 bases between. CDR3 sequence (DNA): TGTGCCAGCAGCTTACTTGTAGAGACCCAGTACTTC. Its protein is CASSLLVETQYF.

This clonotype was detected many times. The genes are TRBV10-3 and TRBJ1-2; 8 bases match TRBD1. CDR3 length: 17 amino acids. The germline CDR1 and CDR2 sequences are ENHRY and SYGVKD. With 4 bases clipped from V and 0 bases from J, the junction kept 10 bases outside the gene matches. CDR3: CAISVQGEGITNYGYTF. CDR3 in DNA: TGTGCCATCAGTGTACAGGGGGAGGGAATCACTAACTATGGCTACACCTTC.

The rearrangement joins TRBV11-2 to TRBJ1-5; weak D call: TRBD1 (5 bases). CDR3 length: 15 residues. The germline V gene encodes CDR1 SGHAT and CDR2 FQNNGV. The ends were cut back, 6 bases at V and 7 bases at J, with 19 bases in the middle. The CDR3 DNA reads TGTGCCAGCAGTTCCGGGGCAGGGATGGGACAGCCCCAGCATTTT. It translates to CASSSGAGMGQPQHF.

This clonotype was observed a few times. This chain joins TRBV6-5 and TRBJ1-5, with no clear D. The CDR3 sequence is 14 residues long. Trimming shortened V by 5 bases and J by 0 bases, and 8 bases separated the two germline ends. Per the germline V gene, CDR1 is MNHEY and CDR2 is SVGAGI. CDR3 in DNA: TGTGCCAGCAGTGAGCTAGGTAGCAATCAGCCCCAGCATTTT. Protein: CASSELGSNQPQHF.

This clonotype was seen ten or more times. The gene calls are TRBV7-2 and TRBJ1-1, with unresolved D. CDR3 size: 11 residues. The V gene lost 6 bases and the J gene lost 9 bases, with 11 bases spanning the gap. The germline gives CDR1 SGHTA, CDR2 FQGNSA. DNA of the CDR3: TGTGCCAGCAGTTCCGTCTCAAAAGCTTTCTTT. Translation: CASSSVSKAFF.

This clonotype was detected many times. The chain recombines TRBV10-3 with TRBJ1-5, with 7 bases aligning to TRBD1. The CDR3 covers 15 residues. Trimming at V came to 2 bases and at J to 6 bases, leaving 7 bases not matched to a gene. The V gene's germline CDR1 is ENHRY and CDR2 SYGVKD. CDR3 DNA: TGTGCCATCAGTGAGAAACAGGGGATCGGTCAGCCCCAGCATTTT. Translating it yields CAISEKQGIGQPQHF.